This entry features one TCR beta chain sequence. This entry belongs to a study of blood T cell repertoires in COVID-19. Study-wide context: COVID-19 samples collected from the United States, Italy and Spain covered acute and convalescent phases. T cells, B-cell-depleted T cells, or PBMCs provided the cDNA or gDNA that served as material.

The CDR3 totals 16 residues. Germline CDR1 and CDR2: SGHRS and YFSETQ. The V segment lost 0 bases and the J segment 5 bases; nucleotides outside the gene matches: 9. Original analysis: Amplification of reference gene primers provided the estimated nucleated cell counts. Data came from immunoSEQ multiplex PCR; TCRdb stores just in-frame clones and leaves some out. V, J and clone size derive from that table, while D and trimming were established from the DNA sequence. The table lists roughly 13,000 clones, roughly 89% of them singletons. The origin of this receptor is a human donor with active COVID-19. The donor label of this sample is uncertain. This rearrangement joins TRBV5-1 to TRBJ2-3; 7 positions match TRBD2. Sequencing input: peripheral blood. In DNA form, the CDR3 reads TGCGCCAGCAGCTTGGATGTCGGGGGGTCAGGAGATACGCAGTATTTT. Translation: CASSLDVGGSGDTQYF.